This passage covers 13 T cell receptor beta chains from one sample sequenced in a study of blood T cell repertoires in COVID-19. TCRdb's copy holds only in-frame clones and misses some; the assay was immunoSEQ multiplex PCR. The table has tens of thousands of clones, just over 85% seen once. Sequencing input: peripheral blood. The receptors derive from a human donor in a cohort sampled during active COVID-19.

This clone was seen just once. This sequence joins TRBV7-8 and TRBJ2-1; 7 bases align to TRBD2. Germline V gene lookup returns CDR1 SGHVS and CDR2 FQNEAQ. The CDR3 runs 13 residues. With 5 bases clipped from V and 8 bases from J, the junction kept 6 bases outside the gene matches. The CDR3 DNA follows: TGTGCCAGCAGCCTGGAGCGGGATTATGAGCAGTTCTTC. This codes for CASSLERDYEQFF.

Only one count was recorded for this clone. The chain has TRBV18 and TRBJ1-5; 7 bases are shared with TRBD1. In germline, CDR1 is KGHSH, CDR2 LQKENI. The CDR3 contains 13 residues. After removal of 6 bases from V and 9 bases from J, the junction contained 8 bases not matched to a gene. CDR3 region: CASSPTRGVPQHF. The CDR3 nucleotides are TGTGCCAGCTCCCCTACCAGGGGGGTGCCCCAGCATTTT.

The table lists this clone with a few counts. The CDR3 region has the DNA TGTGCCAGCAGCTTAGCTAGCGGGAACAATGAGCAGTTCTTC. Protein: CASSLASGNNEQFF. The chain recombines TRBV7-9 with TRBJ2-1; TRBD2 matches 8 bases. The trim removed 0 bases at V and 5 bases at J, leaving 0 bases unmatched. Germline V gene sequence: CDR1 SEHNR, CDR2 FQNEAQ (reference sequence). This CDR3 is 14 amino acids long.

J is TRBJ2-2 and V is TRBV18; no firm D call. Germline-derived CDR1 and CDR2 are KGHSH and LQKENI. The CDR3 totals 15 residues. The V end was cut by 2 bases, the J end by 1 base, with 8 bases between. The CDR3 protein is CASSPYARNTGELFF. The CDR3 DNA reads as TGTGCCAGCTCACCATATGCCAGGAACACCGGGGAGCTGTTTTTT.

A few counts support this clone. At one of its ends the junction is not consistent with the germline gene, which may arise from a read error. The rearrangement links TRBV7-7 to TRBJ2-7; 11 bases map to TRBD1. The CDR3 spans 13 residues. The germline gives CDR1 SSHAT, CDR2 FNYEAQ (reference sequence). Written as DNA, the CDR3 is TGTGCTAGCAGTACCGGGACAGGGGGCGAGCAGTACTTC. It encodes CASSTGTGGEQYF. Based on the CDR3 plus reference TRBV7-7 and TRBJ2-7, the full variable domain is GAGVSQSPRYKVTKRGQDVTLRCDPISSHATLYWYQQALGQGPEFLTYFNYEAQPDKSGLPSDRFSAERPEGSISTLTIQRTEQRDSAMYRCASSTGTGGEQYFGPGTRLTVT.

The chain carries TRBV5-7 and TRBJ2-3; 10 bases map to TRBD1. TRBV5-7 is given ORF status, its function remaining uncertain. V shed 4 bases, J shed 2 bases, and the junction held 7 bases outside the gene matches. The CDR3 sequence is 16 residues long. CDR3 amino acids: CASSPQDRGNTDTQYF. In DNA form, the CDR3 reads TGTGCCAGCAGCCCCCAGGACAGGGGGAACACAGATACGCAGTATTTT.

The J gene is TRBJ2-4, the V gene TRBV28; D possibly corresponds to TRBD1 (6 bases). V was pared by 8 bases and J by 0 bases, with 14 bases between. The V gene's germline CDR1 is MDHEN and CDR2 SYDVKM. This CDR3 comprises 15 residues. This CDR3 reads CASGGQIIAKNIQYF. The CDR3 nucleotides are TGTGCCAGCGGAGGACAGATTATAGCCAAAAACATTCAGTACTTC.

The chain carries TRBV6-5 and TRBJ1-1; TRBD1 aligns across 8 bases. V gave up 4 bases and J gave up 2 bases; unmatched junction bases: 3. Germline V gene sequence: CDR1 MNHEY, CDR2 SVGAGI. This CDR3 has 14 residues. The CDR3 DNA sequence: TGTGCCAGCAGTTCTGGGACAGGAAACACTGAAGCTTTCTTT. Protein: CASSSGTGNTEAFF.

The chain carries TRBV28 and TRBJ2-5, with D possibly matching TRBD2 (5 bases). CDR1 is MDHEN, CDR2 SYDVKM, per germline. The CDR3 extends over 16 amino acids. V was trimmed by 5 bases and J by 7 bases, leaving 23 bases between them. CDR3 loop: CASSPRTGVPVGTQYF. The CDR3 DNA is TGTGCCAGCAGTCCCCGGACTGGGGTTCCCGTAGGGACCCAGTACTTC.

The chain uses TRBV29-1 and TRBJ1-2; D is perhaps TRBD1 (6 bases). Trimming took off 2 bases at V and 3 bases at J, with 13 bases between the two ends. There are 14 residues in the CDR3. CDR1 and CDR2 (germline): SQVTM, ANQGSEA. The chain's CDR3 is CSVETHQGYYGYTF. The CDR3 coding sequence is TGCAGCGTTGAAACTCATCAGGGGTACTATGGCTACACCTTC.

The V gene is TRBV5-1, the J gene TRBJ2-2; 11 bases map to TRBD1. Looked up from germline, CDR1 is SGHRS and CDR2 is YFSETQ. This CDR3 is built from 16 residues. V was clipped by 0 bases and J by 4 bases; unmatched bases: 2. CDR3 protein: CASSLVGQGATGELFF. The CDR3 nucleotides are TGCGCCAGCAGCTTGGTAGGACAGGGGGCCACCGGGGAGCTGTTTTTT.

V gene TRBV7-8 combines with J gene TRBJ2-7; weak D call: TRBD1 (6 bases). Germline values: CDR1 SGHVS, CDR2 FQNEAQ. V was trimmed by 5 bases and J by 7 bases, leaving 9 bases between them. The CDR3 is made up of 11 amino acids. CDR3 in DNA: TGTGCCAGCAGCCCGCAGGGGGAGCAGTACTTC. Translating it yields CASSPQGEQYF.

The gene calls are TRBV11-2 and TRBJ2-3; maybe TRBD1 (7 bases). Trimming pared 3 bases from V and 5 bases from J, leaving 18 bases between. This CDR3 has 16 amino acids. CDR1 is SGHAT, CDR2 FQNNGV, per germline. CDR3 sequence: CASSFSSGGGGDTQYF. The CDR3 bases are TGTGCCAGCAGCTTCTCCAGTGGAGGGGGCGGAGATACGCAGTATTTT.